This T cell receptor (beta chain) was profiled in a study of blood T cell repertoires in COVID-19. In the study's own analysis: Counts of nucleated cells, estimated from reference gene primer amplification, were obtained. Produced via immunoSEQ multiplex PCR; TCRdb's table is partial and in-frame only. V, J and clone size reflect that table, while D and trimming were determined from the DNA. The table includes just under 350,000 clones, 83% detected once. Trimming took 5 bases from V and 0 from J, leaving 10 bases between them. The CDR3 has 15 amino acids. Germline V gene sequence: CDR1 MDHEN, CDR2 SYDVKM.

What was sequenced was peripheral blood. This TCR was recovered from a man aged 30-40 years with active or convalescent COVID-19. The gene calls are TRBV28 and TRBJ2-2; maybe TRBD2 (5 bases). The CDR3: CASSPTGTNTGELFF. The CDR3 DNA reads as TGTGCCAGCAGTCCAACCGGGACGAACACCGGGGAGCTGTTTTTT.